The next 20 T cell receptor beta chains were all read from a single sample in a study of CD8 T cells in Susac syndrome (dated by TCRdb to the late 2010s). Receptors were amplified or captured by the immunoSEQ multiplex PCR assay. RNA was extracted with the RNeasy kit and roughly 0.45 to 1 ug was reverse transcribed using random hexamers. In TCRdb, the public reads were trimmed at Q25 with fastp and aligned with MiXCR, with productive beta chains retained. Each entry is one CDR3 protein sequence, shown with its most common DNA and genes. This sample lists 150,000 to 200,000 distinct CDR3 sequences; 90% to 95% were detected once. Of the sample, just over 0.13% is held by the ten largest clones. Sequenced material: CD4+ T cells from PBMCs. The receptors originated from a human donor in good health.

The V and J genes are TRBV11-2 and TRBJ2-1; 8 positions agree with TRBD2. CDR3 length: 15 residues. V shed 5 bases, J shed 6 bases, and the junction held 9 bases outside the gene matches. Germline V CDR1 and CDR2: SGHAT, FQNNGV. The CDR3 region has the DNA TGTGCCAGCAGCCCAACTAGCGGTTACTCCAATGAGCAGTTCTTC. It yields the protein CASSPTSGYSNEQFF. The full variable domain, with the rest looked up from reference TRBV11-2 and TRBJ2-1, is EAGVAQSPRYKIIEKRQSVAFWCNPISGHATLYWYQQILGQGPKLLIQFQNNGVVDDSQLPKDRFSAERLKGVDSTLKIQPAKLEDSAVYLCASSPTSGYSNEQFFGPGTRLTVL.

The chain employs TRBV7-2 and TRBJ1-6, with D possibly matching TRBD1 (6 bases). V was cut by 5 bases and J by 12 bases, with 32 bases left in between. CDR1 is SGHTA, CDR2 FQGNSA, per germline. This CDR3 region has 19 residues. The CDR3 sequence: CASSLDSLIVTGRRLPLHF. The CDR3 nucleotides read TGTGCCAGCAGCCTCGATAGCTTGATAGTAACAGGGAGAAGGTTACCCCTCCACTTT.

The chain employs TRBV29-1 and TRBJ1-1, with D possibly matching TRBD1 (6 bases). This CDR3 region has 13 residues. Trimming cost V 4 bases and J 4 bases, with 13 bases left between them. Germline V lookup: CDR1 SQVTM, CDR2 ANQGSEA. CDR3 protein: CSVGGQGGTEAFF. The CDR3 bases are TGCAGCGTTGGAGGCCAAGGGGGCACTGAAGCTTTCTTT.

This sequence joins TRBV28 and TRBJ1-2; D remains ambiguous. V was shortened by 8 bases and J by 7 bases, with 14 bases between the two germline ends. The CDR3 extends over 12 amino acids. Germline V gives CDR1 MDHEN, CDR2 SYDVKM. The CDR3, as DNA: TGTGCCAGCCGGACCCCGACGGGTGGCTACACCTTC. Translated: CASRTPTGGYTF.

The V and J genes are TRBV20-1 and TRBJ2-6; either TRBD1 or TRBD2 may supply D (6 bases each). Germline values: CDR1 DFQATT, CDR2 SNEGSKA (reference sequence). The CDR3 length is 15 residues. Trimming pared 3 bases from V and 0 bases from J, leaving 9 bases between. The CDR3 sequence: CSASGGLSGANVLTF. The CDR3 region has the DNA TGCAGTGCTAGCGGGGGCCTCTCTGGGGCCAACGTCCTGACTTTC.

The CDR3 sequence: CASSQTRGMEAFF. For the CDR3, the DNA is TGTGCCAGCAGCCAGACCAGGGGAATGGAAGCTTTCTTT. The chain uses TRBV3-1 and TRBJ1-1, with a tentative D call TRBD1 (6 bases). The length of the CDR3 is 13 residues. V was cut by 3 bases and J by 8 bases, with 13 bases left in between. Germline CDR1 and CDR2: LGHDT and YNNKEL (reference sequence).

V gene TRBV7-9 combines with J gene TRBJ2-7, with 11 positions matching TRBD1. V lost 5 bases, J lost 3 bases, and 6 bases stayed unmatched. Per the germline V gene, CDR1 is SEHNR and CDR2 is FQNEAQ (reference sequence). This CDR3 contains 15 residues. The CDR3 DNA sequence: TGTGCCAGCAGCGACAGGACAGGGGGCGACTACGAGCAGTACTTC. Amino acid sequence: CASSDRTGGDYEQYF.

The rearrangement links TRBV23-1 to TRBJ1-5, with a possible D match to TRBD1 (5 bases). TRBV23-1 is annotated as an ORF whose role is uncertain. The CDR3 loop spans 16 amino acids. V was clipped by 3 bases and J by 7 bases, with 19 bases between them. The CDR3 DNA reads as TGCGCCAGCAGTCAGACGGTCAAGGGGCCACACCAGCCCCAGCATTTT. This sequence encodes CASSQTVKGPHQPQHF.

This chain links TRBV9 with TRBJ1-2; unclear D gene. V shed 0 bases and J shed 2 bases, with 11 bases lying between them. The CDR3 contains 15 residues. The V gene's germline CDR1 is SGDLS and CDR2 YYNGEE. CDR3 DNA: TGTGCCAGCAGCGTAGGGGTAGCACCCAACTATGGCTACACCTTC. This codes for CASSVGVAPNYGYTF.

The V and J genes are TRBV7-2 and TRBJ2-5, with 10 positions matching TRBD2. V shed 2 bases and J 1 base; nucleotides not matched to a gene: 4. The CDR3 is 16 amino acids. Germline V gene lookup returns CDR1 SGHTA and CDR2 FQGNSA. For the CDR3, the DNA is TGTGCCAGCAGCTTAACGACTAGCGGGCCCCAAGAGACCCAGTACTTC. It yields the protein CASSLTTSGPQETQYF.

The rearrangement uses TRBV29-1 and TRBJ2-5; D remains unclear. Germline CDR1 and CDR2: SQVTM and ANQGSEA. Trimming stripped 3 bases from V and 2 bases from J, with 10 bases between. This CDR3 contains 13 residues. The CDR3: CSVEANLQETQYF. The CDR3 DNA follows: TGCAGCGTTGAGGCGAACCTTCAAGAGACCCAGTACTTC.

V and J are TRBV2 and TRBJ1-1; 7 bases agree with TRBD1. The CDR3 runs to 14 residues. V was clipped by 2 bases and J by 10 bases; unmatched bases: 10. Looked up from germline, CDR1 is SNHLY and CDR2 is FYNNEI. The CDR3 loop reads CASSERANRGSAFF. Here the CDR3 DNA reads TGTGCCAGCAGTGAAAGGGCGAACAGGGGATCAGCTTTCTTT.

The chain recombines TRBV5-1 with TRBJ2-3; D gene unclear. Germline lookup yields CDR1 SGHRS and CDR2 YFSETQ. This CDR3 is 16 amino acids long. V lost 2 bases and J lost 0, with 13 bases in between. The CDR3 protein is CASSFGRTASTDTQYF. The CDR3, as DNA: TGCGCCAGCAGCTTTGGGCGGACCGCTAGCACAGATACGCAGTATTTT.

The chain is built from TRBV3-1 and TRBJ1-1; D remains ambiguous. This CDR3 has 13 amino acids. Looked up from germline, CDR1 is LGHDT and CDR2 is YNNKEL (reference sequence). Trimming pared 4 bases from V and 1 base from J, leaving 7 bases between. The CDR3 loop reads CASSLLWNTEAFF. The CDR3 DNA is TGTGCCAGCAGCCTCTTGTGGAACACTGAAGCTTTCTTT.

The count of this clonotype is one. The chain is built from TRBV7-9 and TRBJ1-1; D not certain. Per the germline V gene, CDR1 is SEHNR and CDR2 is FQNEAQ (reference sequence). The CDR3 contains 14 residues. V was clipped by 5 bases and J by 1 base, with 11 bases between them. CDR3 loop: CASSPGRGNTEAFF. For the CDR3, the DNA is TGTGCCAGCAGCCCCGGGCGCGGGAACACTGAAGCTTTCTTT.

J is TRBJ1-2 and V is TRBV5-4; D is perhaps TRBD1 (5 bases). The germline V gene encodes CDR1 SGHNT and CDR2 YYREEE (reference sequence). V was cut by 4 bases and J by 8 bases, with 27 bases left in between. The CDR3 has 17 amino acids. The CDR3 region has the DNA TGTGCCAGCAGCCACCAATCTTTACGGGACCGCTGGGTCGGCTACACCTTC. This encodes CASSHQSLRDRWVGYTF.

The J gene is TRBJ2-3, the V gene TRBV10-3; TRBD2 agrees at 10 bases. The V and J ends lost 3 bases and 8 bases, in that order; junction bases with no gene match: 11. The CDR3 spans 16 residues. CDR1 and CDR2 from the germline V gene are ENHRY and SYGVKD. CDR3 sequence (DNA): TGTGCCATCAGTGACGGCCTGAAGCGGGGGGGAGTTACGCAGTATTTT. This translates into CAISDGLKRGGVTQYF.

The rearrangement links TRBV12-3 or TRBV12-4 to TRBJ2-2; 9 bases fit TRBD1. CDR3 length: 15 residues. The V gene end was trimmed by 3 bases and the J gene end by 6 bases; junction bases not matched to a gene: 5. The CDR3 is CASSFGQGIAGELFF. For the CDR3, the DNA is TGTGCCAGCAGTTTCGGACAGGGGATTGCCGGGGAGCTGTTTTTT.

This chain uses TRBV12-3 or TRBV12-4 with TRBJ2-7; D is ambiguous. Trimming cost V 2 bases and J 4 bases, with 3 bases left between them. CDR3 length: 11 amino acids. The CDR3 sequence is CASSLKYEQYF. CDR3 nucleotides: TGTGCCAGCAGTTTAAAATACGAGCAGTACTTC.

The chain joins TRBV12-3 or TRBV12-4 to TRBJ2-7; TRBD1 matches at 11 bases. The CDR3 length is 15 residues. After removal of 6 bases from V and 3 bases from J, the junction contained 7 bases not matched to a gene. Here the CDR3 reads CASRGGQGGLYEQYF. CDR3 coding DNA: TGTGCCAGCAGAGGGGGACAGGGGGGCCTCTACGAGCAGTACTTC.